The following is a T cell receptor (beta chain) sequence with its context. These data originate in a study of molecular identifiers for immune sequencing clone quantification. From around 18,000 to 910,000 sorted cells, naive CD8 libraries were generated with 10%, 30% or 50% RNA. The V end lost 1 base, the J end lost 1 base, and 10 bases lay between the germline ends. The CDR3 contains 15 residues. TCRdb reanalysed the PCR reads using MiXCR and keeps one entry per CDR3 protein. The data contain some 650,000 distinct CDR3 sequences, approximately 20% of them singletons. Sequences were obtained from naive CD8+ T cells from blood, with Jurkat cell RNA spiked in. Regarding subset: FACS-sorted CD8+CD4-CCR7+CD45RA+ naive T cells. The receptor was isolated from a human donor in good health. Some libraries in this study had Jurkat cell RNA spiked in. The V gene is TRBV12-3 or TRBV12-4, the J gene TRBJ1-1; no reliable D call. The CDR3 bases are TGTGCCAGCAGTTTAGGGTTGGCCGAGAACACTGAAGCTTTCTTT. Amino acid sequence: CASSLGLAENTEAFF.